The 27 T cell receptor beta chains given below trace back to one sample, sequenced in a study of PD-1 blockade in classical Hodgkin lymphoma. Only in-frame clones appear in the TCRdb table, and some are missing; sequencing was by immunoSEQ multiplex PCR. The sample shows about 93,000 clones, about 77% of them seen only once. As to time point: cycle 4 day 1 (C4D1), after more than five weeks of nivolumab. Each patient relapsed following autologous stem cell transplantation, and prior brentuximab vedotin exposure differed. Sequenced material: peripheral blood mononuclear cells (PBMCs), taken before the fourth cycle of nivolumab. Every receptor here comes from a human donor with classical Hodgkin lymphoma.

The genes are TRBV7-9 and TRBJ2-5; D is uncertain. Trimming took off 5 bases at V and 5 bases at J, with 15 bases between the two ends. The CDR3 extends over 14 amino acids. Germline V CDR1 and CDR2: SEHNR, FQNEAQ (reference sequence). The CDR3 DNA sequence: TGTGCCAGCAGCCCACGTAATGAGGTCGAGACCCAGTACTTC. Translated, it gives CASSPRNEVETQYF. The variable domain in full, with the rest retrieved from reference TRBV7-9 and TRBJ2-5, is DTGVSQNPRHKITKRGQNVTFRCDPISEHNRLYWYRQTLGQGPEFLTYFQNEAQLEKSRLLSDRFSAERPKGSFSTLEIQRTEQGDSAMYLCASSPRNEVETQYFGPGTRLLVL.

This chain joins TRBV7-2 and TRBJ2-3; D might be TRBD1 (6 bases). Trimming pared 3 bases from V and 2 bases from J, leaving 18 bases between. The CDR3 length is 17 residues. Germline V gives CDR1 SGHTA, CDR2 FQGNSA. This CDR3 is CASSLYLAGAITDTQYF. CDR3 DNA: TGTGCCAGCAGCTTGTATCTAGCAGGGGCGATCACAGATACGCAGTATTTT.

The chain is built from TRBV27 and TRBJ2-3; D is perhaps TRBD1 (6 bases). The CDR3 length is 16 residues. V was cut by 7 bases and J by 2 bases, with 19 bases left in between. Germline CDR1 MNHEY, CDR2 SMNVEV (reference sequence). The DNA for the CDR3 is TGTGCCAGCATCGCCTTGGCAGGGGCTTACACAGATACGCAGTATTTT. Protein: CASIALAGAYTDTQYF.

This clone was picked up one time. The chain joins TRBV29-1 to TRBJ2-7; TRBD2 agrees at 10 bases. Germline loops: CDR1 SQVTM, CDR2 ANQGSEA. This CDR3 comprises 15 residues. V gave up 4 bases and J gave up 5 bases; unmatched junction bases: 11. CDR3 sequence reads: CSVGRSGRAIDEQYF. CDR3 in DNA: TGCAGCGTTGGGAGAAGCGGGAGGGCCATCGACGAGCAGTACTTC.

The chain has TRBV5-1 and TRBJ1-4; D uncertain. Deletions cut 2 bases from V and 0 bases from J, with 8 bases between. The CDR3 contains 15 residues. CDR1 SGHRS and CDR2 YFSETQ come from the germline V gene. This chain's CDR3 is CASSFARATNEKLFF. CDR3 nucleotide sequence: TGCGCCAGCAGCTTTGCGAGGGCAACTAATGAAAAACTGTTTTTT.

The V gene is TRBV6-1, the J gene TRBJ1-1; TRBD1 is a possible D gene (6 bases). The germline gives CDR1 MNHNS, CDR2 SASEGT. V was clipped by 6 bases and J by 4 bases, with 15 bases between them. The CDR3 is made up of 14 amino acids. The CDR3 DNA reads as TGTGCCAGCAGAATCGAGGGGGGGACCACTGAAGCTTTCTTT. Its protein is CASRIEGGTTEAFF.

The rearrangement joins TRBV9 to TRBJ1-2; no reliable D call. The V end was cut by 0 bases, the J end by 5 bases, with 5 bases between. The CDR3 is made up of 12 amino acids. CDR1 is SGDLS and CDR2 is YYNGEE in the germline V gene. CDR3 protein: CASSVAEYGYTF. The CDR3 nucleotides read TGTGCCAGCAGCGTAGCTGAGTATGGCTACACCTTC.

V and J are TRBV19 and TRBJ2-5, with D unresolved. Looked up from germline, CDR1 is LNHDA and CDR2 is SQIVND (reference sequence). V lost 3 bases, J lost 0 bases, and 5 bases lay in between. The CDR3 is made up of 13 amino acids. The CDR3 nucleotides read TGTGCCAGTAGTATGGTTTACCAAGAGACCCAGTACTTC. Amino acids: CASSMVYQETQYF. The full variable domain, with the rest looked up from reference TRBV19 and TRBJ2-5, is DGGITQSPKYLFRKEGQNVTLSCEQNLNHDAMYWYRQDPGQGLRLIYYSQIVNDFQKGDIAEGYSVSREKKESFPLTVTSAQKNPTAFYLCASSMVYQETQYFGPGTRLLVL.

In its sample, this clone was seen once. The rearrangement joins TRBV7-3 to TRBJ1-3; D is uncertain. CDR1 SGHTA and CDR2 FQGTGA come from the germline V gene. This CDR3 has 13 amino acids. Deletions cut 4 bases from V and 4 bases from J, with 8 bases between. CDR3: CASSSEDGNTIYF. CDR3 DNA sequence: TGTGCCAGCAGCTCCGAAGACGGAAACACCATATATTTT.

The genes are TRBV10-3 and TRBJ1-5; perhaps TRBD1 as D (5 bases). Germline-derived CDR1 and CDR2 are ENHRY and SYGVKD. Trimming took off 6 bases at V and 2 bases at J, with 14 bases between the two ends. CDR3 length: 15 amino acids. The CDR3 nucleotides read TGTGCCATCAGCGATAGGGGATCGGGCAATCAGCCCCAGCATTTT. It codes for CAISDRGSGNQPQHF.

The sample holds many counts of this clone. This CDR3 is CASRTGDSYEQYF. The CDR3 region has the DNA TGCGCCAGCAGGACAGGGGACTCCTACGAGCAGTACTTC. V and J are TRBV5-1 and TRBJ2-7; 8 bases match TRBD1. With V trimmed by 5 bases and J by 0 bases, 1 base remained unmatched. The germline gives CDR1 SGHRS, CDR2 YFSETQ. This CDR3 region has 13 residues.

This clone was detected a few times. V and J are TRBV5-1 and TRBJ2-6; 7 bases align to TRBD1. Germline values: CDR1 SGHRS, CDR2 YFSETQ. The CDR3 covers 15 residues. The junction had 3 bases not matched to a gene; V was cut back by 4 bases and J by 2 bases. This CDR3 reads CASSPTGAGANVLTF. The CDR3 nucleotides read TGCGCCAGCAGCCCTACAGGGGCTGGGGCCAACGTCCTGACTTTC.

This chain uses TRBV5-3 with TRBJ2-7, with D hard to call. TRBV5-3 is recorded as an ORF, its role being uncertain. V dropped 2 bases and J dropped 2 bases, with 11 bases sitting between them. The CDR3 loop spans 14 amino acids. CDR3 nucleotide sequence: TGTGCCAGAAGCTTTGATCCGCAGCCCTACGAGCAGTACTTC. Its translation is CARSFDPQPYEQYF.

The chain is built from TRBV7-3 and TRBJ2-3; TRBD2 agrees at 8 bases. Germline V gene data show CDR1 as SGHTA and CDR2 as FQGTGA. This CDR3 is built from 15 residues. J gave up 3 bases and V 4 bases, and 6 bases lay outside the gene matches. The DNA of the CDR3 is TGTGCCAGCAGCTCCACTAGCGGTGGAACAGATACGCAGTATTTT. It specifies CASSSTSGGTDTQYF.

The CDR3 region has the DNA TGTGCCAGCAGTCCGACAGGTGGTAATGAAAAACTGTTTTTT. Encoded protein: CASSPTGGNEKLFF. This chain links TRBV6-5 with TRBJ1-4; D might be TRBD1 (6 bases). V was clipped by 5 bases and J by 4 bases, with 11 bases between them. The CDR3 spans 14 residues. In germline, CDR1 is MNHEY, CDR2 SVGAGI.

The chain employs TRBV5-8 and TRBJ1-1; possible D gene TRBD1, 6 bases. There are 15 residues in the CDR3. The V gene lost 1 base and the J gene lost 1 base, with 11 bases spanning the gap. The germline CDR1 and CDR2 sequences are SGHTS and YDEGEE. The CDR3 DNA reads TGTGCCAGCAGCTTGCCCGACAGGCCGAACACTGAAGCTTTCTTT. Translated, it gives CASSLPDRPNTEAFF.

This clone was detected a few times. This rearrangement joins TRBV11-1 to TRBJ2-3, with 9 nucleotides matching TRBD2. V lost 8 bases and J lost 2; bases outside the gene matches: 11. CDR1 and CDR2 from the germline V gene are SGHAT and FQDESV (reference sequence). The CDR3 runs 16 residues. In DNA form, the CDR3 reads TGTGCCAGCTCAGGGGTAGCGGGAGCCCCCACAGATACGCAGTATTTT. It codes for CASSGVAGAPTDTQYF.

This clone was counted once. The chain employs TRBV19 and TRBJ2-4; 7 bases line up with TRBD2. The V gene's germline CDR1 is LNHDA and CDR2 SQIVND (reference sequence). This CDR3 is 15 amino acids long. With 7 bases clipped from V and 9 bases from J, the junction kept 15 bases outside the gene matches. The chain's CDR3 is CASTRGSGAVSIQYF. The CDR3 nucleotides are TGTGCCAGTACCCGCGGGAGCGGTGCAGTTAGCATTCAGTACTTC.

The CDR3 reads CASSQLLGEGQYF. The CDR3 DNA reads TGTGCCAGCAGCCAACTCTTGGGGGAGGGTCAGTACTTC. V gene TRBV4-2 combines with J gene TRBJ2-4, with 7 bases fitting TRBD2. The CDR3 is 13 amino acids. J lost 12 bases, V lost 2 bases, and 7 bases had no gene match. Germline V lookup: CDR1 LGHNA, CDR2 YNFKEQ.

The table lists this clone with a few counts. The J gene is TRBJ2-5, the V gene TRBV30, with 10 bases lining up with TRBD2. The CDR3 length is 16 residues. The germline V gene has CDR1 GTSNPN and CDR2 SVGIG (reference sequence). J was trimmed by 4 bases and V by 4 bases; bases with no gene match: 12. DNA of the CDR3: TGTGCCTGGATAGTGGGGCGAAGCGGGGGGGGAGAGACCCAGTACTTC. Protein product: CAWIVGRSGGGETQYF.

CDR3 bases: TGTGCCAGTAGTCGGGACAGGGGCTCCTACGAGCAGTACTTC. Protein product: CASSRDRGSYEQYF. The genes are TRBV19 and TRBJ2-7, with 10 bases lining up with TRBD1. Trimming removed 5 bases from V and 0 bases from J; junction bases left unmatched: 1. The length of the CDR3 is 14 residues. CDR1 is LNHDA, CDR2 SQIVND, per germline (reference sequence). Combining the CDR3 with reference TRBV19 and TRBJ2-7 gives the whole variable domain DGGITQSPKYLFRKEGQNVTLSCEQNLNHDAMYWYRQDPGQGLRLIYYSQIVNDFQKGDIAEGYSVSREKKESFPLTVTSAQKNPTAFYLCASSRDRGSYEQYFGPGTRLTVT.

This clone has a single count. The chain uses TRBV18 and TRBJ1-1; D is ambiguous. In germline, CDR1 is KGHSH, CDR2 LQKENI. This CDR3 has 14 amino acids. Deletions cut 1 base from V and 12 bases from J, with 18 bases between. CDR3 sequence reads: CASSPRDFSSRPFF. The DNA of the CDR3 is TGTGCCAGCTCACCACGGGATTTCAGTAGCCGGCCTTTCTTT.

The chain employs TRBV11-3 and TRBJ2-3, with D perhaps being TRBD1 or TRBD2 (5 bases each). The length of the CDR3 is 14 residues. Germline V CDR1 and CDR2: SGHNT, YENEEA. V gave up 5 bases and J gave up 6 bases, with 15 bases separating them. CDR3 sequence: CASSPGTSGDTQYF. The DNA for the CDR3 is TGTGCCAGCAGCCCTGGGACCTCAGGGGATACGCAGTATTTT. Complete variable domain (other parts from reference TRBV11-3 and TRBJ2-3): EAGVVQSPRYKIIEKKQPVAFWCNPISGHNTLYWYLQNLGQGPELLIRYENEEAVDDSQLPKDRFSAERLKGVDSTLKIQPAELGDSAVYLCASSPGTSGDTQYFGPGTRLTVL.

This chain's CDR3 is CASSFGAGASTGELFF. The CDR3 coding sequence is TGCGCCAGCAGCTTCGGCGCGGGGGCGAGCACCGGGGAGCTGTTTTTT. The rearrangement joins TRBV5-1 to TRBJ2-2, with D possibly being TRBD2 (7 bases). Trimming took 2 bases from V and 4 from J, leaving 15 bases between them. This CDR3 comprises 16 residues. CDR1 and CDR2 from the germline V gene are SGHRS and YFSETQ.

The chain is built from TRBV30 and TRBJ2-5, with TRBD1 as a possible D gene (6 bases). CDR1 and CDR2 from the germline V gene are GTSNPN and SVGIG (reference sequence). V lost 2 bases and J lost 7, with 11 bases in between. The CDR3 consists of 12 residues. In DNA form, the CDR3 reads TGTGCCTGGAGTATGGCCAGGGGGACCCAGTACTTC. Amino acid sequence: CAWSMARGTQYF.

This clone showed up just once. The chain is built from TRBV4-1 and TRBJ1-4; the D is unclear. The ends were cut back, 0 bases at V and 5 bases at J, with 10 bases in the middle. CDR1 is MGHRA and CDR2 is YSYEKL in the germline V gene. The CDR3 spans 15 residues. CDR3 bases: TGCGCCAGCAGCCAAGATGGGCGAGGGAATGAAAAACTGTTTTTT. This sequence encodes CASSQDGRGNEKLFF.

CDR3 sequence reads: CASDPLAGGETQYF. The CDR3 DNA reads TGTGCCAGCGACCCGCTAGCGGGAGGGGAGACCCAGTACTTC. V usage is TRBV25-1 and J usage is TRBJ2-5, with 12 bases fitting TRBD2. This CDR3 is built from 14 residues. The ends lost 8 bases at V and 5 bases at J; junction bases unmatched: 6. CDR1 and CDR2 from the germline V gene are MGHDK and SYGVNS. The full variable domain, rest sourced from reference TRBV25-1 and TRBJ2-5, is EADIYQTPRYLVIGTGKKITLECSQTMGHDKMYWYQQDPGMELHLIHYSYGVNSTEKGDLSSESTVSRIRTEHFPLTLESARPSHTSQYLCASDPLAGGETQYFGPGTRLLVL.